These 7 T cell receptor beta chains share one sample of origin, sequenced in a study of T cell responses to AZD1222 COVID-19 vaccine (dated by TCRdb to the early 2020s). What this sample's time point label stands for: about 28 days (+/-7) after the second vaccine dose. Library preparation was by the immunoSEQ multiplex PCR assay. Not all clones reach the TCRdb copy of this immuneACCESS table, which keeps in-frame sequences only. Checked studies attribute under half of the gap to unresolved V genes and leave the rest unexplained. The sample contains roughly 170,000 clones, approximately 94% of them found a single time. The ten largest clones take up around 1.6% of the sample. This sample comprised peripheral blood, obtained 28 days after the second AZD1222 dose. Receptors originate from an adult who received the AZD1222 COVID-19 vaccine.

The chain carries TRBV6-1 and TRBJ1-4, with a weak D call TRBD1 (6 bases). There are 13 residues in the CDR3. CDR1 is MNHNS and CDR2 is SASEGT in the germline V gene. The germline V and J ends were trimmed by 3 bases and 10 bases, with 12 bases remaining between them. The DNA for the CDR3 is TGTGCCAGCAGTGAGTCAGGCAGGGGAAAACTGTTTTTT. Its translation is CASSESGRGKLFF.

The genes are TRBV19 and TRBJ1-5; no clear D gene. V was trimmed by 0 bases and J by 2 bases, leaving 11 bases between them. This CDR3 is 16 amino acids long. Per germline, CDR1 LNHDA and CDR2 SQIVND (reference sequence). CDR3 loop: CASSIDQVYGNQPQHF. The CDR3 DNA reads TGTGCCAGTAGTATAGATCAGGTATACGGCAATCAGCCCCAGCATTTT.

The gene calls are TRBV5-6 and TRBJ2-5; possible D gene TRBD1, 6 bases. V was shortened by 5 bases and J by 2 bases, with 19 bases between the two germline ends. CDR1 SGHDT and CDR2 YYEEEE come from the germline V gene. The CDR3 contains 16 residues. This chain's CDR3 is CASSLASGTRQETQYF. DNA for the CDR3: TGTGCCAGCAGTTTAGCATCCGGGACACGACAAGAGACCCAGTACTTC.

This clone was counted a single time. V usage is TRBV20-1 and J usage is TRBJ1-6; 10 bases are a match to TRBD1. V was pared by 3 bases and J by 15 bases, with 2 bases of the junction left unmatched. CDR1 DFQATT and CDR2 SNEGSKA come from the germline V gene (reference sequence). This CDR3 spans 11 amino acids. The CDR3 coding sequence is TGCAGTGCTAGGGGGACAGGGGACCTCCACTTT. Translation gives CSARGTGDLHF.

The chain carries TRBV2 and TRBJ1-2; no firm D call. The CDR3 totals 13 residues. Trimming removed 7 bases at V and 8 bases at J, with 17 bases between. In germline, CDR1 is SNHLY, CDR2 FYNNEI. DNA of the CDR3: TGTGCCAGCATGTCTTGGACCGGGGAAGGCTACACCTTC. Translation gives CASMSWTGEGYTF.

The chain is built from TRBV11-3 and TRBJ1-4; no reliable D call. This CDR3 comprises 16 residues. The germline V gene has CDR1 SGHNT and CDR2 YENEEA. V dropped 1 base and J dropped 5 bases, with 14 bases sitting between them. Written as DNA, the CDR3 is TGTGCCAGCAGCTTAGCCTTTGGCAGACCCAATGAAAAACTGTTTTTT. Translating it yields CASSLAFGRPNEKLFF.

The rearrangement links TRBV4-1 to TRBJ1-3; D gene ambiguous. The germline CDR1 and CDR2 sequences are MGHRA and YSYEKL. V lost 2 bases and J lost 0, with 11 bases in between. CDR3 length: 16 amino acids. The CDR3 is CASSQHPESSGNTIYF. CDR3 DNA sequence: TGCGCCAGCAGCCAACATCCGGAGAGCTCTGGAAACACCATATATTTT.